The rows below give T cell receptor beta chains drawn from one sample of a study of PD-1 blockade in classical Hodgkin lymphoma. Method: immunoSEQ multiplex PCR; TCRdb's copy keeps in-frame clones and lacks some. The data contain more than 20,000 clones, 80% of them singletons. The material sequenced was peripheral blood mononuclear cells (PBMCs), taken before the second cycle of nivolumab. The receptors come from a human donor with classical Hodgkin lymphoma. Each CDR3 is given with its conserved first and last residue. A D gene is named only where the DNA matches it firmly. Clone size is shown for a subset of rows, as once, few, many or a class of expanded clone.

TRBJ2-7,once,TRBD2,TRBV9,TGTGCCAGCAGCGTCGGACTAGCGGGGGCCTACGAGCAGTACTTC,CASSVGLAGAYEQYF
TRBJ2-1,.,.,TRBV11-3,TGTGCCAGCAGCTTTGACGGATTTGAGCAGTTCTTC,CASSFDGFEQFF
TRBJ1-5,once,.,TRBV19,TGTGCCAGTGGACATCGGGTAGTGCCCCAGCATTTT,CASGHRVVPQHF
TRBJ2-7,once,TRBD1,TRBV10-3,TGTGCCAGCAGTTTCGGACAGGGATCCTACGAGCAGTACTTC,CASSFGQGSYEQYF
TRBJ2-3,.,.,TRBV5-4,TGTGCCAGCAGCCTGAGTACAGATACGCAGTATTTT,CASSLSTDTQYF
TRBJ2-1,.,TRBD1,TRBV2,TGTGCCAGCAGCCTACAGGGGGCGTACAATGAGCAGTTCTTC,CASSLQGAYNEQFF
TRBJ2-1,.,TRBD1,TRBV5-6,TGTGCCAGCAGCCCGACAGGGGGCGCGGACAATGAGCAGTTCTTC,CASSPTGGADNEQFF
TRBJ1-2,.,.,TRBV6-1,TGTGCCAGCAATACTGGGAACTATGGCTACACCTTC,CASNTGNYGYTF
TRBJ2-1,.,TRBD2,TRBV7-2,TGTGCCAGCAGCCGACGGGGGGGAACTAGCGGCCACAATGAGCAGTTCTTC,CASSRRGGTSGHNEQFF
TRBJ2-1,.,.,TRBV28,TGTGCCAGCAGTTTGAAGGCCTCCTACAATGAGCAGTTCTTC,CASSLKASYNEQFF
TRBJ2-3,.,TRBD1,TRBV6-6,TGTGCCAGCAGACACAGGGGTTTAAGAGATACGCAGTATTTT,CASRHRGLRDTQYF
TRBJ1-5,.,.,TRBV13,TGTGCCAGCAGCTTCCAGGGAGGCAATCAGCCCCAGCATTTT,CASSFQGGNQPQHF
TRBJ2-1,.,TRBD2,TRBV4-1,TGCGCCAGCAGCCCCAAAGCGGGAGCATGGGATGAGCAGTTCTTC,CASSPKAGAWDEQFF
TRBJ2-1,.,.,TRBV6-6,TGTGCCAGCAGTTACTTGAGCTATGAGCAGTTCTTC,CASSYLSYEQFF
TRBJ2-7,.,.,TRBV7-9,TGTGCCAGCAGCACCCATCCCAACAGGGGAGGATACGTCGAGCAGTACTTC,CASSTHPNRGGYVEQYF
TRBJ1-1,.,.,TRBV28,TGTGCCAGCAGTCCACACAAGAACACTGAAGCTTTCTTT,CASSPHKNTEAFF
TRBJ1-4,.,.,TRBV10-2,TGCGCCAGCAGTGAGGCAGCCAGGGATAATGAAAAACTGTTTTTT,CASSEAARDNEKLFF
TRBJ2-6,.,.,TRBV15,TGTGCCACCAAGCAGGGTCTGGGGGCCAGAAACTCTGGGGCCAACGTCCTGACTTTC,CATKQGLGARNSGANVLTF
TRBJ1-6,.,.,TRBV10-2,TGCGCCAGCAGGGGCACAGGATTAAATTCACCCCTCCACTTT,CASRGTGLNSPLHF
TRBJ1-5,.,TRBD1,TRBV19,TGTGCCAGTAGTAGAGGACAGGGGCTGAATCAGCCCCAGCATTTT,CASSRGQGLNQPQHF
TRBJ1-2,.,.,TRBV19,TGTGCCAGTAGTATAACAGCAGGGCCTAACTATGGCTACACCTTC,CASSITAGPNYGYTF
TRBJ1-6,.,TRBD1,TRBV12-5,TGTGCTAGTGGTGACGGACAGGGTCGGAATTCACCCCTCCACTTT,CASGDGQGRNSPLHF
TRBJ2-7,.,TRBD2,TRBV11-2,TGTGCCAGCAGCCCACGGGCGGGAGTGTCGTACGAGCAGTACTTC,CASSPRAGVSYEQYF
TRBJ2-1,.,.,TRBV1,TGCACCAGCAGGCGGGGGGGGTCATCCTACAATGAGCAGTTCTTC,CTSRRGGSSYNEQFF
TRBJ1-1,.,.,TRBV7-1,TGTGCCAGCAGCTTACTTCCAGGAATGGGGACTGAAGCTTTCTTT,CASSLLPGMGTEAFF
TRBJ1-3,.,TRBD1,TRBV4-1,TGCGCCAGCAGCCAAGTGGCAGGACAGGGTGGCGACACCATATATTTT,CASSQVAGQGGDTIYF
TRBJ2-1,.,TRBD2,TRBV29-1,TGCAGCGTTGACGCTAGCGGGCTAAACAATGAGCAGTTCTTC,CSVDASGLNNEQFF
TRBJ2-3,.,.,TRBV4-2,TGTGCCAGCGCTCCTACGTGGGGGGGGCCTAATATCGCAGATACGCAGTATTTT,CASAPTWGGPNIADTQYF
TRBJ2-1,.,TRBD1,TRBV6-1,TGTGCCAGCAGTACCGGACAGGGCTACTTAGATGAGCAGTTCTTC,CASSTGQGYLDEQFF
TRBJ2-7,.,.,TRBV7-2,TGTGCCAGCAGCTCCCCAGGACGCCCCCCACTCTACGAGCAGTACTTC,CASSSPGRPPLYEQYF
TRBJ1-6,.,.,TRBV6-5,TGTGCCAGCAGTTACACGACAGCTACCTCGGGACCCCTCCACTTT,CASSYTTATSGPLHF
TRBJ1-1,.,.,TRBV4-2,TGTGCCAGCAGCCAACCATACGGGGGCGTCACTGAAGCTTTCTTT,CASSQPYGGVTEAFF
TRBJ2-2,once,.,TRBV19,TGTGCCAGTAGTATCGGCCTGGTAGCCGGGGAGCTGTTTTTT,CASSIGLVAGELFF
TRBJ2-5,.,.,TRBV15,TGTGCCACCAGCAGAGAGGGGGCCAGAGGAGAGACCCAGTACTTC,CATSREGARGETQYF
TRBJ2-3,.,.,TRBV5-4,TGTGCCAGCAGCTTGGGGGCCTCGCTTAGCACAGATACGCAGTATTTT,CASSLGASLSTDTQYF
TRBJ2-2,.,.,TRBV19,TGTGCCAGTAGTAGGGGAACCGTGGTTACCGGGGAGCTGTTTTTT,CASSRGTVVTGELFF
TRBJ2-5,.,.,TRBV5-1,TGCGCCAGCAGCTTGGTAGGGGCTCGGAGAGAGACCCAGTACTTC,CASSLVGARRETQYF
TRBJ2-3,.,.,TRBV5-4,TGTGCCAGCAGCCTGGGGGGCATGAGCACAGATACGCAGTATTTT,CASSLGGMSTDTQYF
TRBJ2-5,.,.,TRBV2,TGTGCCAGCAGTGAAGTGGGCGAAATACGGGAGACCCAGTACTTC,CASSEVGEIRETQYF
TRBJ1-3,few,.,TRBV27,TGTGCCAGCAGCGATAGGTCCCGACACTCTGGAAACACCATATATTTT,CASSDRSRHSGNTIYF
TRBJ2-5,.,TRBD2,TRBV4-2,TGTGCCAGCAGCCAAGCATCCGGGCGCGGGGGGGAGGAGACCCAGTACTTC,CASSQASGRGGEETQYF
TRBJ1-1,few,.,TRBV19,TGTGCCAGTAAATTCCCGGGGTCGGGCACTGAAGCTTTCTTT,CASKFPGSGTEAFF
TRBJ2-2,.,.,TRBV14,TGTGCCAGCAGCTCACGCATAGCGGAGTACACCGGGGAGCTGTTTTTT,CASSSRIAEYTGELFF
TRBJ2-5,once,.,TRBV7-2,TGTGCCAGCAGCTTAGGGTACCGTGAGACCCAGTACTTC,CASSLGYRETQYF
TRBJ2-3,.,.,TRBV11-3,TGTGCCAGCAGCCACAGGAGCACAGATACGCAGTATTTT,CASSHRSTDTQYF
TRBJ2-3,.,.,TRBV2,TGTGCCAGCAGTGAAATGACAGATACGCAGTATTTT,CASSEMTDTQYF